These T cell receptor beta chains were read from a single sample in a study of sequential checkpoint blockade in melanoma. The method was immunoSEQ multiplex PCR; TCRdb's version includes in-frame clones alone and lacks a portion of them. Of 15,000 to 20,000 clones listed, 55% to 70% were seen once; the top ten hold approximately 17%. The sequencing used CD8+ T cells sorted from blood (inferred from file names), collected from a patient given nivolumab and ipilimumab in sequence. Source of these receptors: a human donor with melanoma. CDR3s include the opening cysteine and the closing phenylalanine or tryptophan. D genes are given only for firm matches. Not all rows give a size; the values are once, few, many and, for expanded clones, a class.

CDR3 protein: CASSETGDPMEQYF
CDR3 DNA: TGTGCCAGTAGCGAGACAGGGGATCCTATGGAGCAGTACTTC
D gene: TRBD1
clone size: -
V gene: TRBV19
J gene: TRBJ2-7

CDR3 protein: CASSLAEAGAPYNEQFF
CDR3 DNA: TGCGCCAGCAGCTTGGCGGAGGCGGGGGCCCCCTACAATGAGCAGTTCTTC
D gene: -
clone size: -
V gene: TRBV5-1
J gene: TRBJ2-1

CDR3 protein: CASSSAGVSEAFF
CDR3 DNA: TGTGCCAGCAGTTCAGCCGGGGTGTCTGAAGCTTTCTTT
D gene: -
clone size: -
V gene: TRBV28
J gene: TRBJ1-1

CDR3 protein: CASSLASGGPYEQYF
CDR3 DNA: TGTGCCAGCAGCTTAGCTAGCGGGGGGCCCTACGAGCAGTACTTC
D gene: TRBD2
clone size: -
V gene: TRBV13
J gene: TRBJ2-7

CDR3 protein: CASSLDPGAYNEQFF
CDR3 DNA: TGTGCCAGCAGTTTGGACCCGGGGGCCTACAATGAGCAGTTCTTC
D gene: -
clone size: -
V gene: TRBV28
J gene: TRBJ2-1

CDR3 protein: CASSRVGGETQYF
CDR3 DNA: TGTGCTAGCAGCCGGGTGGGGGGGGAGACCCAGTACTTC
D gene: TRBD2
clone size: -
V gene: TRBV7-7
J gene: TRBJ2-5

CDR3 protein: CASSLASGGVADTQYF
CDR3 DNA: TGTGCCAGCAGCTTAGCTTCAGGGGGAGTAGCAGATACGCAGTATTTT
D gene: TRBD1
clone size: -
V gene: TRBV7-6
J gene: TRBJ2-3

CDR3 protein: CASSFRDEQFF
CDR3 DNA: TGTGCCAGCAGCTTCAGGGATGAGCAGTTCTTC
D gene: -
clone size: -
V gene: TRBV7-6
J gene: TRBJ2-1

CDR3 protein: CASSGRQGNTGELFF
CDR3 DNA: TGTGCCAGCAGCGGACGACAGGGTAACACCGGGGAGCTGTTTTTT
D gene: TRBD1
clone size: medium-sized
V gene: TRBV9
J gene: TRBJ2-2

CDR3 protein: CASSQGGWEQGDYEQYF
CDR3 DNA: TGCGCCAGCAGCCAAGGAGGTTGGGAACAGGGAGATTACGAGCAGTACTTC
D gene: -
clone size: -
V gene: TRBV4-1
J gene: TRBJ2-7

CDR3 protein: CASSQSPGQGAGEQFF
CDR3 DNA: TGCGCCAGCAGCCAAAGCCCGGGACAGGGGGCTGGTGAGCAGTTCTTC
D gene: TRBD1
clone size: -
V gene: TRBV4-1
J gene: TRBJ2-1

CDR3 protein: CSVEGREGYYGYTF
CDR3 DNA: TGCAGCGTTGAGGGCAGGGAAGGATACTATGGCTACACCTTC
D gene: -
clone size: -
V gene: TRBV29-1
J gene: TRBJ1-2

CDR3 protein: CASSLRDWSSYEQYF
CDR3 DNA: TGTGCCAGCAGTCTCCGGGACTGGAGCTCCTACGAGCAGTACTTC
D gene: -
clone size: medium-sized
V gene: TRBV6-5
J gene: TRBJ2-7

CDR3 protein: CASSFGTGTYEQYF
CDR3 DNA: TGTGCCAGCAGCTTTGGGACAGGGACCTACGAGCAGTACTTC
D gene: TRBD1
clone size: -
V gene: TRBV7-9
J gene: TRBJ2-7

CDR3 protein: CTSSNRDRGRYNEQFF
CDR3 DNA: TGTACCAGCAGCAACCGGGACAGGGGGCGGTACAATGAGCAGTTCTTC
D gene: TRBD1
clone size: -
V gene: TRBV7-3
J gene: TRBJ2-1

CDR3 protein: CASSLFPGASSYEQYF
CDR3 DNA: TGTGCCAGCAGTTTATTCCCTGGGGCGAGCTCCTACGAGCAGTACTTC
D gene: -
clone size: -
V gene: TRBV28
J gene: TRBJ2-7

CDR3 protein: CASSQDRGQGAGFEPFF
CDR3 DNA: TGCGCCAGCAGCCAAGATCGGGGACAGGGGGCGGGTTTTGAACCTTTCTTT
D gene: TRBD1
clone size: -
V gene: TRBV4-1
J gene: TRBJ1-1

CDR3 protein: CATTTRLAGDENEQFF
CDR3 DNA: TGTGCCACCACTACCAGACTAGCGGGAGATGAAAATGAGCAGTTCTTC
D gene: TRBD2
clone size: -
V gene: TRBV7-9
J gene: TRBJ2-1

CDR3 protein: CASSLLIGQAPTGELFF
CDR3 DNA: TGTGCTAGCAGCTTATTAATAGGACAGGCGCCCACCGGGGAGCTGTTTTTT
D gene: TRBD1
clone size: -
V gene: TRBV7-7
J gene: TRBJ2-2

CDR3 protein: CASSFDRSYEQYF
CDR3 DNA: TGCGCCAGCAGCTTCGACAGGTCCTACGAGCAGTACTTC
D gene: -
clone size: few
V gene: TRBV5-1
J gene: TRBJ2-7

CDR3 protein: CASSLRQGSANYGYTF
CDR3 DNA: TGTGCCAGCAGCCTCAGACAGGGATCGGCTAACTATGGCTACACCTTC
D gene: TRBD1
clone size: -
V gene: TRBV7-9
J gene: TRBJ1-2

CDR3 protein: CASSQSVRSANYGYTF
CDR3 DNA: TGTGCCAGCAGCCAATCTGTGCGGTCAGCTAACTATGGCTACACCTTC
D gene: -
clone size: -
V gene: TRBV16
J gene: TRBJ1-2

CDR3 protein: CASSPQETSSHYEQYF
CDR3 DNA: TGTGCCAGCAGCCCCCAGGAGACTAGCTCCCACTACGAGCAGTACTTC
D gene: TRBD2
clone size: -
V gene: TRBV4-2
J gene: TRBJ2-7

CDR3 protein: CSAGMGPMNTEAFF
CDR3 DNA: TGCAGCGCCGGGATGGGTCCAATGAACACTGAAGCTTTCTTT
D gene: -
clone size: -
V gene: TRBV29-1
J gene: TRBJ1-1

CDR3 protein: CASSETGQGGAFF
CDR3 DNA: TGTGCCAGCAGCGAAACGGGACAGGGGGGAGCTTTCTTT
D gene: TRBD1
clone size: -
V gene: TRBV9
J gene: TRBJ1-1

CDR3 protein: CASSLTSLTGLNTEAFF
CDR3 DNA: TGTGCCAGCAGCTTGACTAGCCTGACAGGACTGAACACTGAAGCTTTCTTT
D gene: -
clone size: -
V gene: TRBV7-9
J gene: TRBJ1-1

CDR3 protein: CASSQRTSGDGADTQYF
CDR3 DNA: TGCGCCAGCAGCCAGAGGACTAGCGGGGATGGGGCAGATACGCAGTATTTT
D gene: TRBD2
clone size: -
V gene: TRBV4-1
J gene: TRBJ2-3

CDR3 protein: CASSTLAAVSADTQYF
CDR3 DNA: TGTGCCAGCAGTACACTAGCGGCGGTTAGCGCAGATACGCAGTATTTT
D gene: TRBD2
clone size: -
V gene: TRBV27
J gene: TRBJ2-3

CDR3 protein: CASSLEGLAQSDTQYF
CDR3 DNA: TGTGCCAGCAGCTTGGAAGGCCTAGCGCAATCAGATACGCAGTATTTT
D gene: -
clone size: once
V gene: TRBV5-5
J gene: TRBJ2-3

CDR3 protein: CASSGEPGLAGGEQYF
CDR3 DNA: TGTGCCAGCAGCGGTGAGCCGGGACTAGCGGGAGGCGAGCAGTACTTC
D gene: TRBD2
clone size: -
V gene: TRBV9
J gene: TRBJ2-7

CDR3 protein: CASSLGTGSPLHF
CDR3 DNA: TGTGCCAGTAGTTTGGGGACAGGGTCACCCCTCCACTTT
D gene: TRBD1
clone size: -
V gene: TRBV19
J gene: TRBJ1-6

CDR3 protein: CASSFTLASGGAGAKNIQYF
CDR3 DNA: TGCGCCAGCAGCTTCACTTTAGCGAGCGGGGGGGCCGGAGCCAAAAACATTCAGTACTTC
D gene: TRBD2
clone size: -
V gene: TRBV5-1
J gene: TRBJ2-4

CDR3 protein: CASSLGTGEGTEAFF
CDR3 DNA: TGTGCCAGCAGCTTGGGGACAGGGGAGGGCACTGAAGCTTTCTTT
D gene: TRBD1
clone size: medium-sized
V gene: TRBV5-4
J gene: TRBJ1-1

CDR3 protein: CAWSVRGSGTYTGELFF
CDR3 DNA: TGTGCCTGGAGTGTACGGGGTAGCGGGACCTACACCGGGGAGCTGTTTTTT
D gene: TRBD2
clone size: -
V gene: TRBV30
J gene: TRBJ2-2

CDR3 protein: CASSLGGAEEKLFF
CDR3 DNA: TGTGCCAGCAGCCTCGGGGGGGCAGAGGAAAAACTGTTTTTT
D gene: -
clone size: -
V gene: TRBV28
J gene: TRBJ1-4

CDR3 protein: CASSLGQGPDANYGYTF
CDR3 DNA: TGTGCCAGCAGCTTAGGGCAGGGCCCCGATGCTAACTATGGCTACACCTTC
D gene: -
clone size: -
V gene: TRBV7-9
J gene: TRBJ1-2

CDR3 protein: CASSADTTNTEAFF
CDR3 DNA: TGCGCCAGCAGTGCGGACACCACGAACACTGAAGCTTTCTTT
D gene: -
clone size: -
V gene: TRBV10-1
J gene: TRBJ1-1

CDR3 protein: CASLKTGASTDTQYF
CDR3 DNA: TGTGCCAGCTTAAAGACAGGGGCTAGCACAGATACGCAGTATTTT
D gene: TRBD1
clone size: once
V gene: TRBV5-4
J gene: TRBJ2-3

CDR3 protein: CASSLGGQILYEQYF
CDR3 DNA: TGTGCCAGCAGCTTAGGGGGACAGATTTTATACGAGCAGTACTTC
D gene: TRBD1
clone size: -
V gene: TRBV7-9
J gene: TRBJ2-7

CDR3 protein: CASSIVSTRGEQFF
CDR3 DNA: TGTGCCAGTAGTATTGTCTCCACTAGAGGAGAGCAGTTCTTC
D gene: -
clone size: -
V gene: TRBV19
J gene: TRBJ2-1

CDR3 protein: CSVAASGYEQYF
CDR3 DNA: TGCAGCGTTGCTGCTAGCGGCTACGAGCAGTACTTC
D gene: TRBD2
clone size: -
V gene: TRBV29-1
J gene: TRBJ2-7

CDR3 protein: CASSLGGQVEQYF
CDR3 DNA: TGTGCCAGCAGCTTAGGAGGACAGGTCGAGCAGTACTTC
D gene: TRBD1
clone size: once
V gene: TRBV7-9
J gene: TRBJ2-7

CDR3 protein: CSAWGGTGSSYEQYF
CDR3 DNA: TGCAGCGCCTGGGGAGGGACAGGTTCCTCCTACGAGCAGTACTTC
D gene: -
clone size: -
V gene: TRBV29-1
J gene: TRBJ2-7

CDR3 protein: CASSPGQGAREQYF
CDR3 DNA: TGTGCCAGCAGCCCTGGACAGGGGGCGAGGGAGCAGTACTTC
D gene: TRBD1
clone size: -
V gene: TRBV5-6
J gene: TRBJ2-7

CDR3 protein: CASSQRTDRASTAFF
CDR3 DNA: TGCGCCAGCAGCCAGCGAACGGACAGGGCAAGCACAGCTTTCTTT
D gene: TRBD1
clone size: few
V gene: TRBV4-1
J gene: TRBJ1-1

CDR3 protein: CASSANTGPGYNEQFF
CDR3 DNA: TGTGCCAGCAGCGCAAACACAGGGCCAGGGTACAATGAGCAGTTCTTC
D gene: -
clone size: -
V gene: TRBV5-5
J gene: TRBJ2-1

CDR3 protein: CASSQLAGAYNEQFF
CDR3 DNA: TGTGCCAGCAGCCAACTAGCGGGGGCCTACAATGAGCAGTTCTTC
D gene: TRBD2
clone size: few
V gene: TRBV7-3
J gene: TRBJ2-1